The 24 T cell receptor beta chains in this list originate from one sample, sequenced in a study of cytomegalovirus exposure and HLA in healthy donors (dated by TCRdb to between 2016 and 2019). Libraries were made using the immunoSEQ multiplex PCR assay. The multiplex PCR relied on a mix of 60 forward primers for TCR Vbeta segments and 13 reverse primers for TCR Jbeta segments. TCRdb stores this immuneACCESS table with in-frame sequences only. Part of the clones is absent; in the studies checked, under half of the shortfall reflects unresolved V genes, and no reason is known for the rest. This sample comprises roughly 100,000 clones, 65% to 85% of them detected only once. The biggest ten clones account for roughly 5% of the sample. The sample consisted of PBMCs. The receptors were gathered from a male donor in good health and CMV-seronegative.

This rearrangement joins TRBV5-6 to TRBJ2-7; TRBD1 matches at 7 bases. The CDR3 sequence is 15 residues long. Germline CDR1 SGHDT, CDR2 YYEEEE. Trimming took 1 base from V and 2 from J; bases not matched to a gene: 6. CDR3 amino acids: CASSLRQGNTYEQYF. In DNA form, the CDR3 reads TGTGCCAGCAGCTTGAGACAGGGTAACACCTACGAGCAGTACTTC.

This chain joins TRBV7-9 and TRBJ2-3; D is possibly TRBD2 (6 bases). Between the trimmed V and J ends, which lost 4 bases and 1 base, there was a span of 15 bases. Per the germline V gene, CDR1 is SEHNR and CDR2 is FQNEAQ (reference sequence). The CDR3 loop spans 16 amino acids. The CDR3 nucleotides read TGTGCCAGCAGCTCTCGCGGTAGCGGTGGCACAGATACGCAGTATTTT. It is translated as CASSSRGSGGTDTQYF.

The chain is built from TRBV18 and TRBJ1-1; no firm D call. The CDR3 consists of 11 residues. V was cut by 4 bases and J by 4 bases, with 4 bases left in between. Germline V gives CDR1 KGHSH, CDR2 LQKENI. CDR3 coding DNA: TGTGCCAGCTCACTCCGCACTGAAGCTTTCTTT. Its translation: CASSLRTEAFF. Full variable domain (missing parts from reference TRBV18 and TRBJ1-1): NAGVMQNPRHLVRRRGQEARLRCSPMKGHSHVYWYRQLPEEGLKFMVYLQKENIIDESGMPKERFSAEFPKEGPSILRIQQVVRGDSAAYFCASSLRTEAFFGQGTRLTVV.

The rearrangement links TRBV6-5 to TRBJ1-2, with D possibly TRBD1 on 6 matching bases. The ends were cut back, 7 bases at V and 7 bases at J, with 16 bases in the middle. The length of the CDR3 is 13 residues. Germline lookup yields CDR1 MNHEY and CDR2 SVGAGI. Here the CDR3 DNA reads TGTGCCAGCACCTACCGGGGGGCCAGTGGCTACACCTTC. As protein: CASTYRGASGYTF.

The V gene is TRBV7-9, the J gene TRBJ2-7; D not certain. Trimming cost V 2 bases and J 4 bases, with 15 bases left between them. The germline V gene encodes CDR1 SEHNR and CDR2 FQNEAQ (reference sequence). The CDR3 is 15 amino acids. CDR3 residues: CASSLLGDPSYEQYF. The DNA for the CDR3 is TGTGCCAGCAGCTTACTCGGAGACCCCAGTTACGAGCAGTACTTC.

V and J are TRBV7-6 and TRBJ2-1, with 7 bases fitting TRBD1. The CDR3 covers 15 residues. The V gene end was trimmed by 5 bases and the J gene end by 0 bases; junction bases not matched to a gene: 4. Germline V gene lookup returns CDR1 SGHVS and CDR2 FNYEAQ. CDR3 DNA: TGTGCCAGCAGCAAGGGACAGAGCTCCTACAATGAGCAGTTCTTC. Amino acids: CASSKGQSSYNEQFF.

The chain uses TRBV4-1 and TRBJ2-3; no clear D. CDR1 and CDR2 (germline): MGHRA, YSYEKL. The CDR3 has 14 amino acids. Trimming took off 1 base at V and 4 bases at J, with 9 bases between the two ends. CDR3 protein: CASSQGEVPDTQYF. CDR3 DNA sequence: TGCGCCAGCAGCCAAGGAGAGGTGCCAGATACGCAGTATTTT.

This clone was found a few times. The J gene is TRBJ2-5, the V gene TRBV30, with 9 bases aligning to TRBD2. Germline loops: CDR1 GTSNPN, CDR2 SVGIG (reference sequence). The CDR3 has 17 residues. V dropped 4 bases and J dropped 3; count of bases not matched to a gene: 15. CDR3 bases: TGTGCCTGGACCCACCCCTTTAGCGGGAGAGGCGAAGAGACCCAGTACTTC. It specifies CAWTHPFSGRGEETQYF.

This chain joins TRBV4-2 and TRBJ2-3; no clear D. Germline V gene lookup returns CDR1 LGHNA and CDR2 YNFKEQ. The CDR3 consists of 15 residues. The V gene lost 0 bases and the J gene lost 1 base, with 8 bases spanning the gap. CDR3 DNA: TGTGCCAGCAGCCAAGATGCCAGCGGCACAGATACGCAGTATTTT. This gives the protein CASSQDASGTDTQYF.

CDR3 sequence: CASSAGRAEAETQYF. The DNA of the CDR3 is TGTGCCAGCAGCGCCGGGAGGGCCGAGGCGGAGACCCAGTACTTC. The genes are TRBV9 and TRBJ2-5, with TRBD2 identical over 8 bases. CDR1 and CDR2 from the germline V gene are SGDLS and YYNGEE. After removal of 3 bases from V and 5 bases from J, the junction contained 9 bases not matched to a gene. The CDR3 is 15 residues long.

J is TRBJ1-2 and V is TRBV7-2; 7 positions match TRBD1. V dropped 5 bases and J dropped 7; count of bases not matched to a gene: 4. This CDR3 has 12 amino acids. CDR1 and CDR2 (germline): SGHTA, FQGNSA. In DNA, the CDR3 is TGTGCCAGCAGCACGGACAGGATTGGCTACACCTTC. This encodes CASSTDRIGYTF.

The chain joins TRBV7-2 to TRBJ2-7; 8 bases agree with TRBD2. J gave up 3 bases and V 5 bases, and 3 bases lay outside the gene matches. CDR3 length: 13 amino acids. Germline CDR1 and CDR2: SGHTA and FQGNSA. This chain's CDR3 is CASSAGGGYEQYF. The CDR3 DNA is TGTGCCAGCAGCGCCGGGGGGGGCTACGAGCAGTACTTC. Filled out from reference TRBV7-2 and TRBJ2-7, the complete variable domain reads GAGVSQSPSNKVTEKGKDVELRCDPISGHTALYWYRQSLGQGLEFLIYFQGNSAPDKSGLPSDRFSAERTGGSVSTLTIQRTQQEDSAVYLCASSAGGGYEQYFGPGTRLTVT.

The V call is TRBV11-3, the J call TRBJ2-3; D unclear. Per germline, CDR1 SGHNT and CDR2 YENEEA. Trimming removed 1 base from V and 2 bases from J, with 7 bases in between. The CDR3 covers 14 residues. This CDR3 reads CASSLVADTDTQYF. Here the CDR3 DNA reads TGTGCCAGCAGCTTAGTAGCAGACACAGATACGCAGTATTTT.

The sample holds a few counts of this clone. CDR3 nucleotide sequence: TGTGCCAGCAGTGTCGGACTAGCGGGATCCTGGGAGCAGTACTTC. As protein: CASSVGLAGSWEQYF. The chain has TRBV2 and TRBJ2-7; TRBD2 aligns across 12 bases. V shed 4 bases and J 7 bases; nucleotides not matched to a gene: 8. CDR1 SNHLY and CDR2 FYNNEI come from the germline V gene. The CDR3 has 15 residues.

This chain connects TRBV6-1 to TRBJ1-2; maybe TRBD1 (6 bases). The V and J ends lost 6 bases and 4 bases respectively, with 18 bases between them. The CDR3 contains 15 residues. Germline V gene data show CDR1 as MNHNS and CDR2 as SASEGT. As DNA, the CDR3 is TGTGCCAGCAGGCCCGGATCAGGGGTGTCCTATGGCTACACCTTC. Its translation is CASRPGSGVSYGYTF.

The J gene is TRBJ1-1, the V gene TRBV19, with TRBD1 identical over 8 bases. CDR1 is LNHDA and CDR2 is SQIVND in the germline V gene (reference sequence). With 6 bases clipped from V and 1 base from J, the junction kept 10 bases outside the gene matches. The CDR3 is 16 amino acids. The CDR3: CASSHSTGAGNTEAFF. The DNA for the CDR3 is TGTGCCAGTAGCCATTCGACAGGGGCGGGGAACACTGAAGCTTTCTTT. Variable domain in full (rest from reference TRBV19 and TRBJ1-1): DGGITQSPKYLFRKEGQNVTLSCEQNLNHDAMYWYRQDPGQGLRLIYYSQIVNDFQKGDIAEGYSVSREKKESFPLTVTSAQKNPTAFYLCASSHSTGAGNTEAFFGQGTRLTVV.

This chain links TRBV2 with TRBJ2-5; D unresolved. The tail of the sequence fits TRBJ2-7 better, so the J call may be wrong. CDR1 and CDR2 (germline): SNHLY, FYNNEI. The CDR3 is 14 amino acids. DNA for the CDR3: TGTGCCAGCACCGGCACTACACGGCTCTACGAGCAGTACTTC. It translates to CASTGTTRLYEQYF.

The genes are TRBV11-2 and TRBJ2-7, with TRBD2 identical over 9 bases. The CDR3 is made up of 14 amino acids. CDR1 and CDR2 (germline): SGHAT, FQNNGV. Unmatched junction bases numbered 6, after V lost 3 bases and J lost 6 bases. CDR3 DNA sequence: TGTGCCAGCAGCTTGGGACTAGCCCTGAGCGAGCAGTACTTC. Protein product: CASSLGLALSEQYF.

The V and J genes are TRBV7-9 and TRBJ1-2, with D unclear. CDR3 length: 12 amino acids. Looked up from germline, CDR1 is SEHNR and CDR2 is FQNEAQ (reference sequence). Trimming took off 3 bases at V and 4 bases at J, with 6 bases between the two ends. CDR3 residues: CASSLAPYGYTF. Here the CDR3 DNA reads TGTGCCAGCAGCTTGGCCCCCTATGGCTACACCTTC. The entire variable domain, with the rest obtained from reference TRBV7-9 and TRBJ1-2, is as follows: DTGVSQNPRHKITKRGQNVTFRCDPISEHNRLYWYRQTLGQGPEFLTYFQNEAQLEKSRLLSDRFSAERPKGSFSTLEIQRTEQGDSAMYLCASSLAPYGYTFGSGTRLTVV.

This chain connects TRBV6-1 to TRBJ2-7, with D perhaps matching TRBD2 (6 bases). This CDR3 has 14 amino acids. V was pared by 7 bases and J by 0 bases, with 13 bases between. Germline V gene lookup returns CDR1 MNHNS and CDR2 SASEGT. Here the CDR3 DNA reads TGTGCCAGCACGAGAATAGCGGTCTCCTACGAGCAGTACTTC. Translation: CASTRIAVSYEQYF.

This clone was counted between two and nine times. The V gene is TRBV7-6, the J gene TRBJ2-5; TRBD2 is a possible D gene (6 bases). The CDR3 consists of 13 residues. Germline values: CDR1 SGHVS, CDR2 FNYEAQ. The V and J ends lost 5 bases and 5 bases respectively, with 12 bases between them. CDR3 in DNA: TGTGCCAGCAGCCGACTAGGTTGGGAGACCCAGTACTTC. Its translation: CASSRLGWETQYF.

This clone appeared a few times. V is TRBV6-5 and J is TRBJ1-5; 7 bases are a match to TRBD1. Germline CDR1 MNHEY, CDR2 SVGAGI. V was clipped by 2 bases and J by 3 bases; unmatched bases: 4. The CDR3 totals 15 residues. CDR3 in amino acids: CASSYVTGDNQPQHF. The CDR3 nucleotides are TGTGCCAGCAGTTACGTTACAGGGGACAATCAGCCCCAGCATTTT.

The rearrangement links TRBV28 to TRBJ2-3; 9 bases are a match to TRBD2. CDR1 is MDHEN and CDR2 is SYDVKM in the germline V gene. The ends lost 8 bases at V and 10 bases at J; junction bases unmatched: 19. This CDR3 comprises 16 residues. CDR3 loop: CASANWGSGRNRAQYF. The CDR3 nucleotides are TGTGCCAGCGCAAACTGGGGGAGCGGGAGGAACCGGGCGCAGTATTTT.

The V gene is TRBV6-1, the J gene TRBJ1-5, with TRBD1 matching 10 bases. Losses at the gene ends were 0 bases for V and 4 bases for J; bases not matched to a gene: 3. The CDR3 runs to 16 residues. Germline V CDR1 and CDR2: MNHNS, SASEGT. CDR3 residues: CASSEALGQGNQPQHF. DNA of the CDR3: TGTGCCAGCAGTGAAGCGCTGGGACAGGGGAATCAGCCCCAGCATTTT.